The next 24 T cell receptor beta chains were all read from a single sample in a study of T cell responses to AZD1222 COVID-19 vaccine. The protocol was immunoSEQ multiplex PCR, while the TCRdb copy is restricted to in-frame clones and leaves out a portion. The table has 120,000 or so clones, around 89% seen once. The material was peripheral blood, obtained on day 0 of AZD1222 vaccination. The receptors here all came from an adult in good health.

V and J are TRBV10-1 and TRBJ1-5, with 10 bases identical to TRBD1. The CDR3 sequence is 18 residues long. CDR1 WNHNN and CDR2 SYGVQD come from the germline V gene (reference sequence). Trimming removed 2 bases from V and 0 bases from J; junction bases left unmatched: 7. The CDR3 nucleotides read TGCGCCAGCAGTGAGACCCCCGGGACAGGGGATAGCAATCAGCCCCAGCATTTT. Encoded protein: CASSETPGTGDSNQPQHF.

V is TRBV4-1 and J is TRBJ2-2; 7 bases fit TRBD2. After removal of 1 base from V and 3 bases from J, the junction contained 5 bases not matched to a gene. The CDR3 runs to 16 residues. Looked up from germline, CDR1 is MGHRA and CDR2 is YSYEKL. DNA for the CDR3: TGCGCCAGCAGCCAAGGGGGGGGTTCCTACACCGGGGAGCTGTTTTTT. Protein sequence: CASSQGGGSYTGELFF.

The genes are TRBV11-3 and TRBJ2-4; 10 positions agree with TRBD2. Germline loops: CDR1 SGHNT, CDR2 YENEEA. This CDR3 has 20 residues. Unmatched junction bases numbered 11, after V lost 0 bases and J lost 0 bases. This CDR3 is CASSLDLLAGEEIAKNIQYF. The CDR3 DNA follows: TGTGCCAGCAGCTTAGATCTCCTAGCGGGAGAGGAAATAGCCAAAAACATTCAGTACTTC.

V usage is TRBV5-1 and J usage is TRBJ1-2; no definite D call. CDR1 is SGHRS and CDR2 is YFSETQ in the germline V gene. V dropped 6 bases and J dropped 2 bases, with 17 bases sitting between them. The CDR3 extends over 15 amino acids. CDR3 protein: CASTISLGTNYGYTF. Here the CDR3 DNA reads TGCGCCAGCACAATTAGCTTAGGCACCAACTATGGCTACACCTTC. Looking up the rest from reference TRBV5-1 and TRBJ1-2 gives the full variable domain: KAGVTQTPRYLIKTRGQQVTLSCSPISGHRSVSWYQQTPGQGLQFLFEYFSETQRNKGNFPGRFSGRQFSNSRSEMNVSTLELGDSALYLCASTISLGTNYGYTFGSGTRLTVV.

The CDR3 spells CASSDGPGQSYGYTF. The CDR3 DNA reads TGTGCCAGCAGTGACGGTCCGGGACAGAGCTATGGCTACACCTTC. The chain links TRBV6-1 to TRBJ1-2, with 7 positions matching TRBD1. The CDR3 is 15 residues long. The J segment lost 4 bases and the V segment lost 3 bases, leaving 8 bases of the junction unmatched. CDR1 and CDR2 from the germline V gene are MNHNS and SASEGT.

The V call is TRBV6-2 or TRBV6-3, the J call TRBJ1-2; D gene ambiguous. The V and J ends lost 2 bases and 0 bases respectively, with 4 bases between them. Germline lookup yields CDR1 MNHEY and CDR2 SVGEGT. This CDR3 has 13 residues. CDR3 DNA sequence: TGTGCCAGCAGTTACCGCCCTAACTATGGCTACACCTTC. Translated, it gives CASSYRPNYGYTF.

For this clone: The sample contains more than one DNA sequence encoding this CDR3. The chain joins TRBV6-5 to TRBJ1-5; a weak D match, TRBD1 (5 bases). The CDR3 runs 15 residues. Germline V gene sequence: CDR1 MNHEY, CDR2 SVGAGI. V lost 0 bases and J 1 base, leaving 7 bases between the germline ends. CDR3 nucleotides: TGTGCCAGCAGTTACTCAGGGGTGAGCAATCAGCCCCAGCATTTT. This translates into CASSYSGVSNQPQHF.

The gene calls are TRBV19 and TRBJ2-7; 8 nucleotides agree with TRBD2. The CDR3 contains 15 residues. V was clipped by 1 base and J by 5 bases; unmatched bases: 7. Germline V gene sequence: CDR1 LNHDA, CDR2 SQIVND (reference sequence). The CDR3 region has the DNA TGTGCCAGTAGTATAGTATCGGCGGGAGGACACGAGCAGTACTTC. Amino acid sequence: CASSIVSAGGHEQYF.

The V gene is TRBV4-1, the J gene TRBJ1-1; a weak D match, TRBD1 (5 bases). The CDR3 contains 16 residues. Trimming took 3 bases from V and 0 from J, leaving 14 bases between them. Germline V gives CDR1 MGHRA, CDR2 YSYEKL. The CDR3 here is CASSHPGGDLNTEAFF. CDR3 nucleotides: TGCGCCAGCAGCCACCCTGGGGGGGATCTGAACACTGAAGCTTTCTTT.

The CDR3 coding sequence is TGTGCCAGCAGCTTAGGGGGACAGGGGAGAGACGAGCAGTACTTC. It encodes CASSLGGQGRDEQYF. The rearrangement joins TRBV11-2 to TRBJ2-7, with TRBD1 matching 10 bases. V was pared by 1 base and J by 5 bases, with 5 bases of the junction left unmatched. CDR3 length: 15 residues. The germline CDR1 and CDR2 sequences are SGHAT and FQNNGV.

The V and J genes are TRBV19 and TRBJ2-7; 8 bases are shared with TRBD2. Germline values: CDR1 LNHDA, CDR2 SQIVND (reference sequence). The CDR3 covers 15 residues. Trimming cost V 4 bases and J 6 bases; bases outside gene matches: 11. CDR3 sequence reads: CASSTPPTGGSEQYF. The CDR3 nucleotides read TGTGCCAGTAGTACGCCACCCACGGGAGGGAGCGAGCAGTACTTC.

The chain uses TRBV7-9 and TRBJ2-3, with 7 bases lining up with TRBD2. CDR3 length: 15 amino acids. Trimming removed 0 bases from V and 6 bases from J; junction bases left unmatched: 6. The germline V gene has CDR1 SEHNR and CDR2 FQNEAQ (reference sequence). The CDR3 protein is CASSLAGLVSDTQYF. The CDR3 DNA reads TGTGCCAGCAGCTTAGCAGGACTAGTGAGCGATACGCAGTATTTT. Looking up the rest from reference TRBV7-9 and TRBJ2-3 gives the full variable domain: DTGVSQNPRHKITKRGQNVTFRCDPISEHNRLYWYRQTLGQGPEFLTYFQNEAQLEKSRLLSDRFSAERPKGSFSTLEIQRTEQGDSAMYLCASSLAGLVSDTQYFGPGTRLTVL.

The gene calls are TRBV4-1 and TRBJ1-5; 7 bases match TRBD1. Germline values: CDR1 MGHRA, CDR2 YSYEKL. Trimming took 1 base from V and 2 from J; bases not matched to a gene: 8. CDR3 length: 17 amino acids. CDR3 sequence: CASSQVQTGSRNQPQHF. The CDR3 DNA reads TGCGCCAGCAGCCAAGTACAGACAGGGTCGCGCAATCAGCCCCAGCATTTT.

This chain connects TRBV27 to TRBJ2-1, with 7 bases identical to TRBD2. The junction had 12 bases not matched to a gene; V was cut back by 3 bases and J by 4 bases. Germline V gives CDR1 MNHEY, CDR2 SMNVEV (reference sequence). The CDR3 loop spans 17 amino acids. The CDR3 DNA reads TGTGCCAGCAGTTTTGGTCCTCCTAGCGGCCCATACAATGAGCAGTTCTTC. Amino acid sequence: CASSFGPPSGPYNEQFF.

The gene calls are TRBV2 and TRBJ1-1; no definite D call. The CDR3 consists of 13 residues. V shed 8 bases and J shed 0 bases, with 10 bases lying between them. CDR1 and CDR2 from the germline V gene are SNHLY and FYNNEI. The CDR3 here is CASWPSVNTEAFF. CDR3 bases: TGTGCCAGCTGGCCCTCAGTGAACACTGAAGCTTTCTTT.

The chain is built from TRBV5-8 and TRBJ2-5, with D perhaps assigned TRBD1 or TRBD2 (5 bases each). The germline V and J ends were trimmed by 7 bases and 0 bases, with 16 bases remaining between them. This CDR3 has 15 residues. Per germline, CDR1 SGHTS and CDR2 YDEGEE. The CDR3 is CASLDFRDHQETQYF. The DNA for the CDR3 is TGTGCCAGCCTAGACTTCAGGGACCACCAAGAGACCCAGTACTTC.

The genes are TRBV27 and TRBJ2-7; maybe TRBD1 (5 bases). With 3 bases removed from V and 4 bases from J, the gap between germline ends came to 13 bases. From germline, CDR1 is MNHEY and CDR2 SMNVEV (reference sequence). The CDR3 has 14 amino acids. The CDR3: CASSFSRGGYEQYF. The CDR3 bases are TGTGCCAGCAGTTTCTCTAGGGGTGGTTACGAGCAGTACTTC.

The chain joins TRBV6-5 to TRBJ1-5; no definite D call. In germline, CDR1 is MNHEY, CDR2 SVGAGI. V was cut by 2 bases and J by 6 bases, with 8 bases left in between. The CDR3 has 13 residues. DNA of the CDR3: TGTGCCAGCAGTTACCTGGGAGGTCAGCCCCAGCATTTT. This sequence encodes CASSYLGGQPQHF.

This clone has only one observation. The genes are TRBV19 and TRBJ1-2, with TRBD1 identical over 12 bases. V lost 1 base to trimming and J lost 7 bases; unmatched junction nucleotides: 4. CDR3 length equals 15 residues. Germline lookup yields CDR1 LNHDA and CDR2 SQIVND (reference sequence). The CDR3 DNA reads TGTGCCAGTAGTATAGGGGACAGGGGGCGCGCTGGCTACACCTTC. It encodes CASSIGDRGRAGYTF.

In its sample, this clone was seen once. The chain is built from TRBV6-2 or TRBV6-3 and TRBJ2-7; tentative D call: TRBD2 (5 bases). Per the germline V gene, CDR1 is MNHEY and CDR2 is SVGEGT. CDR3 length: 14 residues. The ends were cut back, 6 bases at V and 2 bases at J, with 14 bases in the middle. As DNA, the CDR3 is TGTGCCAGCAGCCCCGGGGTCCCTCCCTACGAGCAGTACTTC. This gives the protein CASSPGVPPYEQYF.

The V call is TRBV5-4, the J call TRBJ2-7; D is unresolved. V was clipped by 4 bases and J by 3 bases, with 8 bases between them. The germline V gene encodes CDR1 SGHNT and CDR2 YYREEE (reference sequence). The CDR3 has 12 amino acids. DNA for the CDR3: TGTGCCAGCAGCGTGGACCTCTACGAGCAGTACTTC. It yields the protein CASSVDLYEQYF.

The chain links TRBV5-4 to TRBJ2-1; D call uncertain. Germline CDR1 and CDR2: SGHNT and YYREEE (reference sequence). Trimming left V 2 bases short and J 12 bases short, with 15 bases between. This CDR3 is built from 13 residues. CDR3 DNA: TGTGCCAGCAGCTTTGGTAGCCTAGGGCTGCAGTTCTTC. Its protein is CASSFGSLGLQFF.

The rearrangement joins TRBV6-1 to TRBJ1-1, with D uncertain. Germline V lookup: CDR1 MNHNS, CDR2 SASEGT. The CDR3 runs 15 residues. V dropped 0 bases and J dropped 1 base, with 9 bases sitting between them. The CDR3 region has the DNA TGTGCCAGCAGTGAAGCCCACGGGTGGAACACTGAAGCTTTCTTT. Translating gives CASSEAHGWNTEAFF.

V usage is TRBV9 and J usage is TRBJ2-7; 8 bases are shared with TRBD1. CDR1 and CDR2 (germline): SGDLS, YYNGEE. The CDR3 contains 14 residues. The V segment lost 4 bases and the J segment 5 bases; nucleotides outside the gene matches: 8. DNA for the CDR3: TGTGCCAGCAGCTTGGGGACAGGAGTCCACGAGCAGTACTTC. It encodes CASSLGTGVHEQYF.